This passage covers 5 T cell receptor beta chains from one sample sequenced in a study of cytomegalovirus exposure and HLA in healthy donors. PCR employed 60 Vbeta and 13 Jbeta primers. Only in-frame clones appear in the TCRdb table, and some are missing; sequencing was by immunoSEQ multiplex PCR. The ten most abundant clones cover around 6% of a sample with some 200,000 clones. Sequenced material: PBMCs. These receptors all stem from a man under 40 in good health and CMV-seronegative.

The CDR3 DNA reads as TGTGCCAGTAGCTGGGACAGGGAATCCTACGAGCAGTACTTC. Translated: CASSWDRESYEQYF. The gene calls are TRBV19 and TRBJ2-7, with 9 bases fitting TRBD1. Trimming cost V 6 bases and J 1 base; bases outside gene matches: 4. CDR3 length: 14 residues. Germline CDR1 is LNHDA and CDR2 is SQIVND (reference sequence).

The chain links TRBV1 to TRBJ2-7; the table's D gene call, TRBD1, was not cross checked with the DNA. TRBV1 constitutes a pseudogene. The CDR3 is made up of 15 amino acids. CDR3 DNA sequence: TGCACCAGCAGCCAAGACTTGGGACAGATCTACGAGCAGTACTTC. It specifies CTSSQDLGQIYEQYF.

The chain links TRBV27 to TRBJ1-2; TRBD1 matches 10 bases. V shed 5 bases and J 5 bases; nucleotides not matched to a gene: 11. Per the germline V gene, CDR1 is MNHEY and CDR2 is SMNVEV (reference sequence). CDR3 size: 16 residues. The CDR3 reads CASSPHQDRGTYGYTF. In DNA form, the CDR3 reads TGTGCCAGCAGTCCCCACCAGGACAGGGGGACGTATGGCTACACCTTC.

This rearrangement joins TRBV9 to TRBJ2-1; tentative D call: TRBD2 (6 bases). CDR3 length: 16 amino acids. Germline loops: CDR1 SGDLS, CDR2 YYNGEE. Trimming removed 0 bases from V and 4 bases from J, with 14 bases in between. DNA of the CDR3: TGTGCCAGCAGCGTAGAAGGAGGGGCGAGGTACAATGAGCAGTTCTTC. Its protein product is CASSVEGGARYNEQFF.

V gene TRBV19 combines with J gene TRBJ1-5, with no clear D. V lost 3 bases and J lost 3, with 18 bases in between. The CDR3 length is 17 residues. Germline-derived CDR1 and CDR2 are LNHDA and SQIVND (reference sequence). The CDR3 DNA follows: TGTGCCAGTAGTATCAATGGCCGGCAGGATCTCAATCAGCCCCAGCATTTT. Its translation is CASSINGRQDLNQPQHF.